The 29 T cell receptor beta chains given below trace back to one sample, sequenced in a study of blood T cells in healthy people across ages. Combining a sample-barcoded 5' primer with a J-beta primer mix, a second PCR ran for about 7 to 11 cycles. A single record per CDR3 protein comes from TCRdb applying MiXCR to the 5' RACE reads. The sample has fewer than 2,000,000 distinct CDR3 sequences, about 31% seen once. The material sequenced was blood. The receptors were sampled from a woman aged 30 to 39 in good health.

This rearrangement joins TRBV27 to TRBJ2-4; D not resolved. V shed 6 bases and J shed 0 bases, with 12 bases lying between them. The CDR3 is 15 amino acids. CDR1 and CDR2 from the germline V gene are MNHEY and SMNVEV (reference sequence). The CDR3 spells CASSDISLAKNIQYF. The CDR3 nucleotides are TGTGCCAGCAGCGATATTAGCTTAGCCAAAAACATTCAGTACTTC.

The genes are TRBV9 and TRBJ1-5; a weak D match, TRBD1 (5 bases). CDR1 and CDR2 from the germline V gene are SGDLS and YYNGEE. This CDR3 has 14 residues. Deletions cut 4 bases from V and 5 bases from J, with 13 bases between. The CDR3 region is CASSSGTFDQPQHF. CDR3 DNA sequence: TGTGCCAGCAGCTCGGGGACGTTCGATCAGCCCCAGCATTTT. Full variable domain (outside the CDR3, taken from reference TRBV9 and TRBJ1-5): DSGVTQTPKHLITATGQRVTLRCSPRSGDLSVYWYQQSLDQGLQFLIQYYNGEERAKGNILERFSAQQFPDLHSELNLSSLELGDSALYFCASSSGTFDQPQHFGDGTRLSIL.

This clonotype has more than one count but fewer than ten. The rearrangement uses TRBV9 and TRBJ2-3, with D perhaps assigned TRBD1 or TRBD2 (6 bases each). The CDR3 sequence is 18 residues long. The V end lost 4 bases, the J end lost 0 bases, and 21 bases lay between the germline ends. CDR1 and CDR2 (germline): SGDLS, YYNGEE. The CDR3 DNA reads TGTGCCAGCAGCTCGCTTGGGGGGACATCCAAAAGCACAGATACGCAGTATTTT. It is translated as CASSSLGGTSKSTDTQYF.

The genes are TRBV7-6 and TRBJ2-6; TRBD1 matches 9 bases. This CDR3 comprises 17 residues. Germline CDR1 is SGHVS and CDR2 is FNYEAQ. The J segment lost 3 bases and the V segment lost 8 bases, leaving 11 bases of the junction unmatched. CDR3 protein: CASGPRDREGGANVLTF. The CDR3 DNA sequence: TGTGCCAGCGGCCCCCGGGACAGGGAAGGTGGGGCCAACGTCCTGACTTTC.

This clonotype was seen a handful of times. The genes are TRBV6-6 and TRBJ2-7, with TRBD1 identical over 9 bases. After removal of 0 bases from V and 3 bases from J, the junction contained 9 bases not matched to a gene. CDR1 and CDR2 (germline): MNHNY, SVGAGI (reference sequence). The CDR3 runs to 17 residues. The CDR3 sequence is CASSYSDRGRLNYEQYF. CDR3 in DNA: TGTGCCAGCAGTTACTCGGACAGGGGCCGTCTTAACTACGAGCAGTACTTC.

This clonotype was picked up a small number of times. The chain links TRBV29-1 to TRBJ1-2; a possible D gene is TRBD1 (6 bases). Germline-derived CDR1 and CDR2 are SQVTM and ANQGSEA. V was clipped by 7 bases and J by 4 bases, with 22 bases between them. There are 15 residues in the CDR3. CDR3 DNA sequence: TGCAGCGCCCTCGAGTCGGGGGGGCGAGGCTATGGCTACACCTTC. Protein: CSALESGGRGYGYTF.

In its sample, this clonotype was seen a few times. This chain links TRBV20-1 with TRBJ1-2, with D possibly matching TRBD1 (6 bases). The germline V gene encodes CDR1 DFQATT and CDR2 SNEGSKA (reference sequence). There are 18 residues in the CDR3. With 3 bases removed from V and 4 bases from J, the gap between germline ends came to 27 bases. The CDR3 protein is CSARVTNREARGIYGYTF. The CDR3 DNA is TGCAGTGCTAGGGTCACAAACAGGGAAGCGCGGGGCATCTATGGCTACACCTTC.

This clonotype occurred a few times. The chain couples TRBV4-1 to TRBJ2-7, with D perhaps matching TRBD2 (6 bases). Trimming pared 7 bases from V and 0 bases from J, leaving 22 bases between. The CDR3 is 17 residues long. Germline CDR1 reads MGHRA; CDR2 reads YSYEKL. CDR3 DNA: TGCGCCAGCACCACTCTGTGGTCCCGGGGGAGCTCCTACGAGCAGTACTTC. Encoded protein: CASTTLWSRGSSYEQYF.

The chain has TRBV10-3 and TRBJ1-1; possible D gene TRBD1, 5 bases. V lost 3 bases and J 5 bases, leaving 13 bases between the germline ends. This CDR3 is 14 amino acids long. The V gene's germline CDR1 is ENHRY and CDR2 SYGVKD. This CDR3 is CAISDLARGTEAFF. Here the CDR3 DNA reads TGTGCCATCAGTGATCTCGCTCGGGGGACTGAAGCTTTCTTT.

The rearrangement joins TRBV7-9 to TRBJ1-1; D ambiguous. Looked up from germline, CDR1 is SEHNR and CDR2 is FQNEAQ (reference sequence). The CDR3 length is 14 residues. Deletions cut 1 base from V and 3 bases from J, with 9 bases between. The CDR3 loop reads CASSLDGRDTEAFF. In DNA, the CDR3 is TGTGCCAGCAGCTTAGATGGCCGGGACACTGAAGCTTTCTTT.

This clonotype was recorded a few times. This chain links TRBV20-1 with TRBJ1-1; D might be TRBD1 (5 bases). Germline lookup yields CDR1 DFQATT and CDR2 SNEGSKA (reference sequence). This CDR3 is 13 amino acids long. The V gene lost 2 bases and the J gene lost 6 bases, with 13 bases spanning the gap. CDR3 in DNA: TGCAGTGCTAGACTTCCAGGGACCCCTGAAGCTTTCTTT. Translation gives CSARLPGTPEAFF.

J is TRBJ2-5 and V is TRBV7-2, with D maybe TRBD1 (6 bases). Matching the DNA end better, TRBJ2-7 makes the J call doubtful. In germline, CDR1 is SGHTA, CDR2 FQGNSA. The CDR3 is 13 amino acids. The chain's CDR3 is CASSSFDRSEQYF. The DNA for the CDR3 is TGTGCCAGCAGCTCCTTCGACAGGAGCGAGCAGTACTTC.

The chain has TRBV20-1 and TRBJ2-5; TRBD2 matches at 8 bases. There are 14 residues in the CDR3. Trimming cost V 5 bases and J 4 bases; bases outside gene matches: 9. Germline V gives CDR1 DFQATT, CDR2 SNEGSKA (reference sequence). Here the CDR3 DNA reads TGCAGTGCTCGGTTAGCGGGGCGGGCAGAGACCCAGTACTTC. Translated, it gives CSARLAGRAETQYF.

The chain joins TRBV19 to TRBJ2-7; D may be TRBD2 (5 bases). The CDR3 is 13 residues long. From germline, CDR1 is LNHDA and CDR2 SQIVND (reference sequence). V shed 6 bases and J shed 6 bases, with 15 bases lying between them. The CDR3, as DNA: TGTGCCAGTAGCCCATCACGGGAAGTCGAGCAGTACTTC. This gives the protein CASSPSREVEQYF.

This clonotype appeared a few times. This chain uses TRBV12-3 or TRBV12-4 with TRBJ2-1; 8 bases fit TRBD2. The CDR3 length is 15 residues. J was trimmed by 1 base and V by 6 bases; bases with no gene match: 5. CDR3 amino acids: CASRGLEVSYNEQFF. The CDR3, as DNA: TGTGCCAGCAGGGGACTAGAAGTTTCCTACAATGAGCAGTTCTTC.

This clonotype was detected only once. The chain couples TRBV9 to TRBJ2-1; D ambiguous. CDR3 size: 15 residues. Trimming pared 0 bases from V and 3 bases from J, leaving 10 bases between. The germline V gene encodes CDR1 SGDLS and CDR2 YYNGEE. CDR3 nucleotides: TGTGCCAGCAGCGTAGCAGGAGAAGACTACAATGAGCAGTTCTTC. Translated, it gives CASSVAGEDYNEQFF.

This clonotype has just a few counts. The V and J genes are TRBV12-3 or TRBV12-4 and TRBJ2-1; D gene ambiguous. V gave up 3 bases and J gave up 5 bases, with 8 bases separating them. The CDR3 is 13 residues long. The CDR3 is CASSLNYNNEQFF. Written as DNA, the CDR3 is TGTGCCAGCAGTTTGAACTACAACAATGAGCAGTTCTTC.

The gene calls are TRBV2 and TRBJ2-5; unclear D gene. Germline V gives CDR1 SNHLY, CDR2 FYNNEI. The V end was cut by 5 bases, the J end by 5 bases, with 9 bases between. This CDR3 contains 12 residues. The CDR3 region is CASSPTWETQYF. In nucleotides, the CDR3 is TGTGCCAGCAGTCCTACTTGGGAGACCCAGTACTTC.

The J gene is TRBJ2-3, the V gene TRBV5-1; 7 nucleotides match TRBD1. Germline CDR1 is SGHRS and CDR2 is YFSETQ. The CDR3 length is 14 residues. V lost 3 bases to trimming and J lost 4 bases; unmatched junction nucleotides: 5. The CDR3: CASSCDRVSDTQYF. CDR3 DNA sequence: TGCGCCAGCAGCTGCGACAGGGTTTCAGATACGCAGTATTTT. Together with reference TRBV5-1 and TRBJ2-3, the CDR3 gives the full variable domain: KAGVTQTPRYLIKTRGQQVTLSCSPISGHRSVSWYQQTPGQGLQFLFEYFSETQRNKGNFPGRFSGRQFSNSRSEMNVSTLELGDSALYLCASSCDRVSDTQYFGPGTRLTVL.

The CDR3 loop reads CASSIGARSDTQYF. DNA of the CDR3: TGTGCCAGTAGTATAGGGGCTAGATCGGATACGCAGTATTTT. This chain connects TRBV19 to TRBJ2-3, with no clear D. CDR1 and CDR2 (germline): LNHDA, SQIVND (reference sequence). V lost 1 base, J lost 6 bases, and 11 bases lay in between. The length of the CDR3 is 14 residues.

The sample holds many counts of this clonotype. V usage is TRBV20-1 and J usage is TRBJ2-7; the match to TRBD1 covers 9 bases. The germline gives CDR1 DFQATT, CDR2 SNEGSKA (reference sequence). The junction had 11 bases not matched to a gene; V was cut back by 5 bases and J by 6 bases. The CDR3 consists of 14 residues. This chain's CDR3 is CSALSGTGSSEQYF. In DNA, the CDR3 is TGCAGTGCTCTTTCCGGGACAGGGTCATCCGAGCAGTACTTC.

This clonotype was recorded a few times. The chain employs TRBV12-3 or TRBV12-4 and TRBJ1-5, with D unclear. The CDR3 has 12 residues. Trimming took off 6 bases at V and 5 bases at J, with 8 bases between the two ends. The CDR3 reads CASSSAYQPQHF. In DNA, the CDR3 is TGTGCCAGCAGCTCCGCCTATCAGCCCCAGCATTTT.

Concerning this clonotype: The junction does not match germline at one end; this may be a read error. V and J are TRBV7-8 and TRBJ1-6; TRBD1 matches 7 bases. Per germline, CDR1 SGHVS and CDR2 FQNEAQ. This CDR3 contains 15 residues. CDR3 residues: CVSSLAVQGGSPLHF. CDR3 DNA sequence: TGTGTCAGCAGCTTAGCGGTCCAGGGGGGTTCACCCCTCCACTTT.

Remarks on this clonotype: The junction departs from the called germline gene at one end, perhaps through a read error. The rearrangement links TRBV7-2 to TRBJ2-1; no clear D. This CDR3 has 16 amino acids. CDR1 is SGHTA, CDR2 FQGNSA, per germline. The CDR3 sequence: CASSLALAATHNERFF. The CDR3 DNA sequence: TGTGCCAGCAGCTTAGCGCTTGCGGCCACGCACAATGAGCGGTTCTTC.

The chain's CDR3 is CSARAGRGENEQYF. The DNA of the CDR3 is TGCAGTGCTAGAGCCGGGCGGGGGGAAAACGAGCAGTACTTC. The chain joins TRBV20-1 to TRBJ2-5, with 8 bases identical to TRBD2. The end of the DNA aligns better with TRBJ2-7, so the J call may be wrong. CDR1 is DFQATT, CDR2 SNEGSKA, per germline (reference sequence). The CDR3 is 14 amino acids.

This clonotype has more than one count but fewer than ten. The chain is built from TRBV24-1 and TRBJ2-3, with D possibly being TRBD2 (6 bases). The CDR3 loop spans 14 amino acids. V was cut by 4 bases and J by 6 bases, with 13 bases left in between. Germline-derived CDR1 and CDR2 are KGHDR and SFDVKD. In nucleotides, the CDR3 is TGTGCCACCAGTGACCGACAGACTAGGGATACGCAGTATTTT. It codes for CATSDRQTRDTQYF.

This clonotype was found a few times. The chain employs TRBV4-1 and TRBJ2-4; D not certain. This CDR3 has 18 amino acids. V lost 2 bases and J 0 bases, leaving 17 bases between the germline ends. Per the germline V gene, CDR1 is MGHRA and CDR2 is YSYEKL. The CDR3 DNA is TGCGCCAGCAGCCAACTTATGACGCTTGAGCTAGCCAAAAACATTCAGTACTTC. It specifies CASSQLMTLELAKNIQYF.

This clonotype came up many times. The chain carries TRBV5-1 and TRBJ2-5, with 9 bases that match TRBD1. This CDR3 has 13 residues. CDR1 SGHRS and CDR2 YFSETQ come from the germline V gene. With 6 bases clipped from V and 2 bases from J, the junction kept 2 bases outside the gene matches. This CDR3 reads CASTGTGQETQYF. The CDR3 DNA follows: TGCGCCAGCACCGGGACAGGGCAAGAGACCCAGTACTTC.

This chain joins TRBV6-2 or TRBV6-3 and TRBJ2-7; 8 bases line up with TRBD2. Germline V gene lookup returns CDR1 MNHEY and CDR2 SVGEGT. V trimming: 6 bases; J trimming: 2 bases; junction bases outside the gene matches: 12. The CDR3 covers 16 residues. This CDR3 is CASRRKLAAFTYEQYF. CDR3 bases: TGTGCCAGCAGGAGAAAACTAGCGGCCTTTACCTACGAGCAGTACTTC.